These 4 T cell receptor beta chains were sequenced from one sample in a study of beta chain features in type 1 diabetes. The authors reverse transcribed all of the isolated RNA, so sequencing captured expressed TCRB transcripts. Data came from immunoSEQ multiplex PCR; TCRdb stores just in-frame clones and leaves some out. This sample has about 290,000 clones, with around 7.3% found just once. Sequenced input: central memory CD4+ T cells from blood. The receptors were sampled from a woman between 18 and 30 years old in good health.

The chain combines TRBV5-4 with TRBJ2-5; weak D call: TRBD1 (5 bases). Germline CDR1 SGHNT, CDR2 YYREEE (reference sequence). The length of the CDR3 is 15 residues. Trimming left V 1 base short and J 2 bases short, with 12 bases between. CDR3 protein: CASSLLASGQETQYF. DNA of the CDR3: TGTGCCAGCAGCTTGCTCGCGTCAGGGCAAGAGACCCAGTACTTC.

This clone turned up a few times. The rearrangement uses TRBV7-9 and TRBJ1-2, with no clear D. The CDR3 extends over 12 amino acids. The V gene lost 3 bases and the J gene lost 4 bases, with 6 bases spanning the gap. CDR1 and CDR2 from the germline V gene are SEHNR and FQNEAQ (reference sequence). Written as DNA, the CDR3 is TGTGCCAGCAGCTTTCCGGGCTATGGCTACACCTTC. It specifies CASSFPGYGYTF.

This clone was found many times. The CDR3 is CASSVGLAVAKNIQYF. The CDR3 DNA is TGTGCCAGCAGTGTTGGGCTAGCGGTAGCCAAAAACATTCAGTACTTC. The rearrangement joins TRBV2 to TRBJ2-4, with 7 bases aligning to TRBD2. Germline V gives CDR1 SNHLY, CDR2 FYNNEI. The CDR3 contains 16 residues. V was pared by 4 bases and J by 0 bases, with 6 bases of the junction left unmatched.

In this sample, this clone turned up a few times. The chain has TRBV28 and TRBJ2-7, with 8 nucleotides matching TRBD2. Germline assignment: CDR1 MDHEN and CDR2 SYDVKM. The CDR3 contains 13 residues. J lost 6 bases, V lost 4 bases, and 5 bases had no gene match. The CDR3 bases are TGTGCCAGCAGTTGGGCCCGGGGGGGCGAGCAGTACGTC. It specifies CASSWARGGEQYV.